These T cell receptor beta chains were read from a single sample in a study of T cell responses to AZD1222 COVID-19 vaccine. The method was immunoSEQ multiplex PCR; TCRdb's version includes in-frame clones alone and lacks a portion of them. Counted here are 95,000 to 100,000 clones, approximately 93% occurring once; the ten biggest clones make up 6.5% to 10%. Sequencing was performed on peripheral blood, taken 28 days after the second AZD1222 dose. These receptors came from an adult who received the AZD1222 COVID-19 vaccine. Each CDR3 is given with its conserved first and last residue. The D gene is left open where the match is weak. Size tells how often a clone was seen (once, few, many) or the class of an expanded clone, and some rows leave it out.

v_call,j_call,d_call,clone_size,cdr3_nt,cdr3_aa
TRBV6-6,TRBJ2-1,TRBD1,.,TGTGCCAGCACCTATGCAGGGGGCTCCTACAATGAGCAGTTCTTC,CASTYAGGSYNEQFF
TRBV7-2,TRBJ1-1,.,.,TGTGCCAGCAGCTCCAGAGCAGCCCGGAATGAAGCTTTCTTT,CASSSRAARNEAFF
TRBV3-1/TRBV3-2,TRBJ2-1,TRBD2,.,TGTGCCAGCAGCCAAGGTCCCACTGCGGGAGCTTACAATGAGCAGTTCTTC,CASSQGPTAGAYNEQFF
TRBV30,TRBJ2-7,TRBD1,few,TGTGCCTGTTACTACCCAGGGGGCGAGCAGTACTTC,CACYYPGGEQYF
TRBV6-5,TRBJ1-1,.,.,TGTGCCAGCAGTTACTCGAGGGAAAGTTTGAACACTGAAGCTTTCTTT,CASSYSRESLNTEAFF
TRBV15,TRBJ1-1,.,.,TGTGCCACCAGCAGAGAACGGGGCCGGTTGAACACTGAAGCTTTCTTT,CATSRERGRLNTEAFF
TRBV7-8,TRBJ1-6,.,.,TGTGCCAGCAGCCCGACGGGGACGAGCTCCTATAATTCACCCCTCCACTTT,CASSPTGTSSYNSPLHF
TRBV4-3,TRBJ2-1,TRBD2,.,TGCGCCAGCAGCCAGGCTACTAGCGCCCGCTCCTACAATGAGCAGTTCTTC,CASSQATSARSYNEQFF
TRBV5-4,TRBJ2-5,TRBD1,few,TGTGCCAGCAGCTTACAGGGGGCACAAGAGACCCAGTACTTC,CASSLQGAQETQYF
TRBV3-1/TRBV3-2,TRBJ1-4,.,.,TGTGCCAGCAGCCAGAAGGCAGTTGATGAAAAACTGTTTTTT,CASSQKAVDEKLFF
TRBV3-1/TRBV3-2,TRBJ1-5,.,.,TGTGCCAGCAGCCAAGATTCAGCGGGGAGTCAGCCCCAGCATTTT,CASSQDSAGSQPQHF
TRBV19,TRBJ2-3,.,.,TGTGCCAGTAGTTTAGGGGCTAGCCTAAGCACAGATACGCAGTATTTT,CASSLGASLSTDTQYF
TRBV28,TRBJ1-6,TRBD1,.,TGTGCCAGCAGCCAGGGGGGATATAATTCACCCCTCCACTTT,CASSQGGYNSPLHF
TRBV5-4,TRBJ1-5,.,.,TGTGCCAGCAGCTTGGATCCGTTTCAGCCCCAGCATTTT,CASSLDPFQPQHF
TRBV27,TRBJ2-7,TRBD2,once,TGTGCCAGCCGGGCCTCGGGCGGGAGGGCCTACGAGCAGTACTTC,CASRASGGRAYEQYF
TRBV19,TRBJ1-5,TRBD1,few,TGTGCCAGTAGCCCCGCTCGGGGGGACAGGGGCAATCAGCCCCAGCATTTT,CASSPARGDRGNQPQHF
TRBV28,TRBJ2-3,.,.,TGTGCCAGCAGTTTAGGGCATGAAGATACGCAGTATTTT,CASSLGHEDTQYF
TRBV27,TRBJ2-7,.,.,TGTGCCAGCAGTTTAGCCGGCCTGAGCTCCTACGAGCAGTACTTC,CASSLAGLSSYEQYF
TRBV27,TRBJ2-1,.,.,TGTGCCAGCAGTTTATCCCCAGGGAATGAGCAGTTCTTC,CASSLSPGNEQFF
TRBV6-5,TRBJ2-3,.,.,TGTGCCGGACGGCAGGGCCAACAGTCCACAGATACGCAGTATTTT,CAGRQGQQSTDTQYF
TRBV5-1,TRBJ2-6,.,.,TGCGCCAGCAGTTTTTGGGGGTCTGGGGCCAACGTCCTGACTTTC,CASSFWGSGANVLTF
TRBV15,TRBJ2-1,.,once,TGTGCCACCAGCAGAGATATCGGGGGAGACCCCAATGAGCAGTTCTTC,CATSRDIGGDPNEQFF
TRBV7-9,TRBJ1-4,.,.,TGTGCCAGCAGCCGCATGGGGGTGACTGAAAAACTGTTTTTT,CASSRMGVTEKLFF
TRBV6-2/TRBV6-3,TRBJ2-5,TRBD2,.,TGTGCCAGCAGTTATTATGGAGCGGGGAGAGAGACCCAGTACTTC,CASSYYGAGRETQYF
TRBV6-2/TRBV6-3,TRBJ1-2,TRBD1,few,TGTGCCAGCAGCCCGGGACAGAGAACTGGGGGCTACACCTTC,CASSPGQRTGGYTF
TRBV19,TRBJ1-1,.,.,TGTGCCAGTAGTACACCGGGACGGCCGGGCGCTGAAGCTTTCTTT,CASSTPGRPGAEAFF
TRBV6-4,TRBJ2-3,.,medium-sized,TGTGCCAGCAGTGACTCGAAAGTCTCTAGCACAGATACGCAGTATTTT,CASSDSKVSSTDTQYF
TRBV6-6,TRBJ2-3,.,.,TGTGCCAGCAGTTACACCCAGCCAGATACGCAGTATTTT,CASSYTQPDTQYF
TRBV18,TRBJ2-2,.,.,TGTGCCAGCTCACCGTTACCTCGGACAGTGGCGGACACCGGGGAGCTGTTTTTT,CASSPLPRTVADTGELFF
TRBV11-2,TRBJ2-5,.,once,TGTGCCAGCAGCTTAGAATTTGGAGACCAAGAGACCCAGTACTTC,CASSLEFGDQETQYF
TRBV19,TRBJ1-5,.,once,TGTGCCAGTAGTATAACGGGGCACAGGGTCATACAGCCCCAGCATTTT,CASSITGHRVIQPQHF
TRBV21-1,TRBJ1-5,.,.,TGTGCCAGCAGCAGCCATCAGGGACCGGGTAGAGTTTATCGTCAGCCCCAGCATTTT,CASSSHQGPGRVYRQPQHF
TRBV7-2,TRBJ2-7,.,.,TGTGCCAGCAGCTCGACTCCGTCCTGGGGCGAGCAGTACTTC,CASSSTPSWGEQYF
TRBV5-1,TRBJ2-5,.,.,TGCGCCAGCAGCTCGGGGGGGACAGGGAAAGAGACCCAGTACTTC,CASSSGGTGKETQYF
TRBV10-3,TRBJ1-1,.,.,TGTGCCATCAGTGGTCCGGGTCCCAGGGGCGCTGAAGCTTTCTTT,CAISGPGPRGAEAFF
TRBV6-5,TRBJ1-1,.,.,TGTGCCAGCAGTCGTAACACTGAAGCTTTCTTT,CASSRNTEAFF
TRBV2,TRBJ1-2,.,once,TGTGCCCGGCCCGGCTACACCTTC,CARPGYTF
TRBV15,TRBJ2-1,.,.,TGTGCCACCGGGGAGGGGGGGGCGAATGAGCAGTTCTTC,CATGEGGANEQFF
TRBV28,TRBJ1-1,.,.,TGTGCCAGCAGCACAGTTAGTTTGTACACTGAAGCTTTCTTT,CASSTVSLYTEAFF